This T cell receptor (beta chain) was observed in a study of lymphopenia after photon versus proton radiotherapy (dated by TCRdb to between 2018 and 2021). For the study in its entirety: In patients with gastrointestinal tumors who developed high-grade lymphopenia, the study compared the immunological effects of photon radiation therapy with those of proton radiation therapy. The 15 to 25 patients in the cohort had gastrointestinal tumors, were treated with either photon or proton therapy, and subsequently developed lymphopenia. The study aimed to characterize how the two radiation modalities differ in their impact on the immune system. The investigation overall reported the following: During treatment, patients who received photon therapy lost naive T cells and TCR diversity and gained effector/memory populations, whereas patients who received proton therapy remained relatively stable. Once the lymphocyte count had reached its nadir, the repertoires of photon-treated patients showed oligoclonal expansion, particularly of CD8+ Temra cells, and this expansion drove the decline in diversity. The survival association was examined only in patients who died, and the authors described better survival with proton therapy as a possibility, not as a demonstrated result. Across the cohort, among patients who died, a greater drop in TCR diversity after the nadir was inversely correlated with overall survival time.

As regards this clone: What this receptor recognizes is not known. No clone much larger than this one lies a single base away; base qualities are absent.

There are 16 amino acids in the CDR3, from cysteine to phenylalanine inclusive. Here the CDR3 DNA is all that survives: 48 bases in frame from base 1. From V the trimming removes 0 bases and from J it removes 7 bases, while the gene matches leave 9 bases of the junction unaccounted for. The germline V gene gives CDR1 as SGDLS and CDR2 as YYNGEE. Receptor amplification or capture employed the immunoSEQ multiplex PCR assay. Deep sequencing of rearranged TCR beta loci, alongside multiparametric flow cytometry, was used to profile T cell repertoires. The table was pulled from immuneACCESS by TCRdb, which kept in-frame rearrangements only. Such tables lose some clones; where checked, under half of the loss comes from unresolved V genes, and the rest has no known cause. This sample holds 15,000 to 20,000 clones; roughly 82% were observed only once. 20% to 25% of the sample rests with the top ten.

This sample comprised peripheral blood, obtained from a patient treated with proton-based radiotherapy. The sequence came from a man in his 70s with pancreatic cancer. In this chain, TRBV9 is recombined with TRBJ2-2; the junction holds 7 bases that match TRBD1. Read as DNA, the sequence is TGTGCCAGCAGCGTAGAGACAGGGACCGTCGGCGGGGAGCTGTTTTTT. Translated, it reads CASSVETGTVGGELFF.